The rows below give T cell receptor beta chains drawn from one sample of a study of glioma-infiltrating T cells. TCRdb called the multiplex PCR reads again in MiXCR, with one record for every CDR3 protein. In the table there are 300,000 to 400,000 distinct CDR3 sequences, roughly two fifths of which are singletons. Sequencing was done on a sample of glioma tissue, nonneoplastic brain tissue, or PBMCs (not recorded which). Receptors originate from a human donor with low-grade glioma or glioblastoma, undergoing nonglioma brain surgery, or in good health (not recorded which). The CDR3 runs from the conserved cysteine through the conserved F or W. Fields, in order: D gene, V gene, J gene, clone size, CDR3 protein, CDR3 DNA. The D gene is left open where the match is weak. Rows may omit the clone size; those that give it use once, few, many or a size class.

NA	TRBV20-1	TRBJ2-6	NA	CSASGGTSGANALTF	TGCAGTGCTAGCGGGGGTACCTCTGGGGCCAACGCCCTGACTTTC
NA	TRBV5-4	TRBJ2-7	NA	CASSPEGINEQYF	TGTGCCAGCAGCCCTGAGGGGATCAACGAGCAGTACTTC
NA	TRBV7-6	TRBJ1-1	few	CASISPRGTEAFF	TGTGCCAGCATAAGTCCCAGGGGCACTGAAGCTTTCTTT
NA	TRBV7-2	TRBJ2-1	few	CASSLLASSYNEQFF	TGTGCCAGCAGCCTCTTAGCGAGCAGTTACAATGAGCAGTTCTTC
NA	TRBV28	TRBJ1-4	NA	CASSLYEGATNEKLFF	TGTGCCAGCTCCCTTTACGAGGGTGCAACTAATGAAAAACTGTTTTTT
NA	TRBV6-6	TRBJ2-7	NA	CASSYSGSISYERYF	TGTGCCAGCAGTTACTCCGGGAGTATCTCCTACGAGCGGTACTTC
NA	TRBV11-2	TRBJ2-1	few	CASSPTADYYNEQFF	TGTGCCAGCAGCCCTACCGCGGACTACTACAATGAGCAGTTTTTC
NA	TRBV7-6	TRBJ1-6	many	CASSPHTSNSPLHF	TGTGCCAGCAGCCCACACACTTCAAATTCACCCCTCCACTTT
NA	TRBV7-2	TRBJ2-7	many	CASSFTGHSYEQYF	TGTGCCAGCAGCTTTACCGGGCACTCCTACGAGCAGTACTTC
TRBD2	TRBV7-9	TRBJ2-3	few	CAEIRAGGESTDTQYF	TGTGCCGAAATACGAGCGGGAGGTGAGAGCACAGATACGCAGTATTTT
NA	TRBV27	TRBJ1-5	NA	CASSELNRVVQPQHF	TGTGCCAGCAGTGAGTTAAACAGGGTTGTTCAGCCCCAGCATTTT
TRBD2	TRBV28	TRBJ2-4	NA	CASSLELAGGGKNIQYF	TGTGCCAGCAGTTTGGAACTAGCGGGAGGGGGCAAAAACATTCAGTACTTC
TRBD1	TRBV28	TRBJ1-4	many	CASGHRGEKLFF	TGTGCCAGCGGACACAGGGGTGAAAAACTGTTTTTT
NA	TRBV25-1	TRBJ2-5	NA	CASDSQQETQYF	TGTGCCAGCGATTCGCAGCAAGAGACCCAGTACTTC
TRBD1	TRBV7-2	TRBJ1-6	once	CASSLGPGQGFNSPLHF	TGTGCCAGCAGCTTAGGCCCCGGACAGGGGTTTAATTCACCCCTCCACTTT
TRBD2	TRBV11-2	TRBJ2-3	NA	CASSLDGSGSDTQYF	TGTGCCAGCAGCTTAGACGGTAGCGGGAGCGATACGCAGTATTTT
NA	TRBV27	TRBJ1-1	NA	CASSTRAANTEAFF	TGTGCCAGCAGCACCAGGGCAGCGAACACTGAAGCTTTCTTT
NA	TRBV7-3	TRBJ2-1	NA	CASSPFDSYNEQFF	TGTGCCAGCAGCCCATTCGACTCCTACAATGAGCAGTTCTTC
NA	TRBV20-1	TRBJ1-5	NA	CSAAGAGWAQHF	TGCAGTGCTGCCGGGGCGGGATGGGCCCAGCATTTT
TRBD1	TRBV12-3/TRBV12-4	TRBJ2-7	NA	CASRAGTGNEQYF	TGTGCCAGCAGGGCCGGGACAGGGAACGAGCAGTACTTC
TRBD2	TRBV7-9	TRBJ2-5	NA	CASSLRSGSLAETQYF	TGTGCCAGCAGCTTACGGAGCGGGAGCCTGGCAGAGACCCAGTACTTC
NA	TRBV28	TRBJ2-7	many	CASSYHEQYF	TGTGCCAGCTCGTACCACGAGCAGTACTTC
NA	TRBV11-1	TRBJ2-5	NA	CASSFKETQYF	TGTGCCAGCAGCTTTAAAGAGACCCAGTACTTC
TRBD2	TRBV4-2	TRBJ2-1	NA	CASSLSSGNSEQFF	TGTGCCAGCAGCCTCTCTAGCGGGAACAGTGAGCAGTTCTTC
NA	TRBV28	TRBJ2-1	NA	CASSQDPRRPERPYSEQFF	TGTGCCAGCAGTCAGGATCCTCGGCGCCCCGAACGCCCCTACAGTGAGCAGTTCTTC
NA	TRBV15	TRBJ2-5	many	CATSNLLSTVVQETQYF	TGTGCCACCAGCAACCTACTATCGACCGTTGTTCAAGAGACCCAGTACTTC
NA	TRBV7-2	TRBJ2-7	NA	CASSFRQVDSYEQYF	TGTGCCAGCAGCTTCCGACAGGTCGACTCCTACGAGCAGTACTTC
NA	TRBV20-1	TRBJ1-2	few	CSVGWDGYTF	TGCAGTGTGGGGTGGGATGGCTACACCTTC